What follows are 27 T cell receptor beta chains derived from one specimen sequenced in a study of T cells in Graves' hyperthyroidism and ophthalmopathy. RNA transcripts served as the template for amplifying TCR beta CDR3 regions. During a first-round RT-PCR of the TCR CDR3, the HTBI primer set was used. TCRdb independently ran MiXCR on the multiplex PCR reads; one entry per CDR3 protein. The sample lists around 300,000 distinct CDR3 sequences, roughly an eighth occurring once. Material: blood. The receptor source for this set is a woman between 40 and 55 years old with Graves' ophthalmopathy.

This clonotype has a handful of counts. A single base separates this from a much larger clone, so it may be a read error. The chain recombines TRBV2 with TRBJ1-6, with a tentative D call TRBD1 (5 bases). The CDR3 runs to 11 residues. The V gene's germline CDR1 is SNHLY and CDR2 FYNNEI. The CDR3 DNA follows: TGTGCCGGCAGGGAAAATAGGGCCCTCCACTTT. Encoded protein: CAGRENRALHF.

This clonotype was picked up a small number of times. The DNA of the CDR3 is TGTGCCAGCAGCCCGAGGACAGGGATCCGCTCTGGGGCCAACGTCCTGACTTTC. It is translated as CASSPRTGIRSGANVLTF. This chain connects TRBV7-6 to TRBJ2-6; TRBD1 matches 8 bases. V shed 5 bases, J shed 0 bases, and the junction held 9 bases outside the gene matches. Germline V CDR1 and CDR2: SGHVS, FNYEAQ. CDR3 length equals 18 residues.

This clonotype showed up many times. The rearrangement uses TRBV2 and TRBJ2-1, with 8 bases fitting TRBD2. From germline, CDR1 is SNHLY and CDR2 FYNNEI. The ends lost 3 bases at V and 2 bases at J; junction bases unmatched: 3. This CDR3 spans 15 amino acids. Here the CDR3 reads CASSDSGVPYNEQFF. Here the CDR3 DNA reads TGTGCCAGCAGTGATAGCGGGGTTCCCTACAATGAGCAGTTCTTC.

Many counts were recorded for this clonotype. The chain uses TRBV6-1 and TRBJ1-1; the D gene is possibly TRBD1 (6 bases). The CDR3 extends over 17 amino acids. Trimming took 7 bases from V and 0 from J, leaving 21 bases between them. Germline V gene data show CDR1 as MNHNS and CDR2 as SASEGT. The CDR3 coding sequence is TGTGCCAGCACTGAGCACTATTTGGGGGCCATGAACACTGAAGCTTTCTTT. Amino acid sequence: CASTEHYLGAMNTEAFF.

The rearrangement uses TRBV20-1 and TRBJ1-2; D uncertain. The germline V gene encodes CDR1 DFQATT and CDR2 SNEGSKA (reference sequence). Trimming shortened V by 2 bases and J by 0 bases, and 13 bases separated the two germline ends. The CDR3 is 15 residues long. The CDR3 reads CSARLVAGANYGYTF. The CDR3 nucleotides read TGCAGTGCTAGACTTGTGGCCGGAGCTAACTATGGCTACACCTTC.

The J gene is TRBJ2-4, the V gene TRBV11-2, with D hard to call. The V and J ends lost 2 bases and 0 bases respectively, with 11 bases between them. The CDR3 sequence is 16 residues long. Germline CDR1 SGHAT, CDR2 FQNNGV. The CDR3 DNA reads TGTGCCAGCAGCTTATGGCCACAACTAGCCAAAAACATTCAGTACTTC. Amino acid sequence: CASSLWPQLAKNIQYF. Complete variable domain (other parts from reference TRBV11-2 and TRBJ2-4): EAGVAQSPRYKIIEKRQSVAFWCNPISGHATLYWYQQILGQGPKLLIQFQNNGVVDDSQLPKDRFSAERLKGVDSTLKIQPAKLEDSAVYLCASSLWPQLAKNIQYFGAGTRLSVL.

The chain couples TRBV3-1 to TRBJ2-2, with D uncertain. Trimming stripped 5 bases from V and 1 base from J, with 17 bases between. CDR3 length equals 17 residues. In germline, CDR1 is LGHDT, CDR2 YNNKEL (reference sequence). The CDR3 nucleotides are TGTGCCAGCAGCTATCCCCCCTGGAAGGGGAACACCGGGGAGCTGTTTTTT. Protein sequence: CASSYPPWKGNTGELFF.

In the case of this clonotype: An end of the junction differs from the germline gene, which may be a read error. This rearrangement joins TRBV2 to TRBJ2-1; a possible D gene is TRBD2 (5 bases). Per the germline V gene, CDR1 is SNHLY and CDR2 is FYNNEI. The CDR3 is 12 residues long. The DNA of the CDR3 is TGTGTCAGCAAAACTCTCGGCGGGGAGCAGTTCTTC. Translating gives CVSKTLGGEQFF.

This clonotype was seen a few times. The rearrangement links TRBV28 to TRBJ1-3; D is perhaps TRBD1 (6 bases). This CDR3 region has 15 residues. The V end lost 6 bases, the J end lost 3 bases, and 15 bases lay between the germline ends. Germline lookup yields CDR1 MDHEN and CDR2 SYDVKM. CDR3 in amino acids: CASRGPGGRGNTIYF. CDR3 DNA sequence: TGTGCCAGCAGGGGCCCCGGGGGGCGTGGAAACACCATATATTTT.

Only a few counts were recorded for this clonotype. The rearrangement uses TRBV12-5 and TRBJ2-7; D is unresolved. The CDR3 spans 14 residues. Trimming took 5 bases from V and 0 from J, leaving 11 bases between them. The V gene's germline CDR1 is LGHNT and CDR2 FRNRAP. The CDR3 DNA follows: TGTGCTAGTGGTCCTGGACGCAACTCCTACGAGCAGTACTTC. Translation: CASGPGRNSYEQYF.

The chain uses TRBV4-1 and TRBJ1-5; D gene uncertain. Trimming cost V 0 bases and J 3 bases, with 9 bases left between them. The germline CDR1 and CDR2 sequences are MGHRA and YSYEKL. The CDR3 sequence is 15 residues long. CDR3 amino acids: CASSQDQQYNQPQHF. The CDR3 DNA follows: TGCGCCAGCAGCCAAGATCAGCAGTACAATCAGCCCCAGCATTTT.

This clonotype was detected a few times. This rearrangement joins TRBV24-1 to TRBJ2-5; D is unresolved. Germline V gives CDR1 KGHDR, CDR2 SFDVKD. V lost 1 base and J 0 bases, leaving 11 bases between the germline ends. The CDR3 sequence is 16 residues long. The CDR3 bases are TGTGCCACCAGTGATTTAGGAACCGGAAACCAAGAGACCCAGTACTTC. It encodes CATSDLGTGNQETQYF.

The rearrangement joins TRBV29-1 to TRBJ2-5, with D unresolved. V was pared by 7 bases and J by 2 bases, with 8 bases between. Germline-derived CDR1 and CDR2 are SQVTM and ANQGSEA. This CDR3 has 11 residues. In DNA, the CDR3 is TGCAGCGGAGCACCTCAAGAGACCCAGTACTTC. It encodes CSGAPQETQYF.

This clonotype was detected only a few times. This sequence joins TRBV5-1 and TRBJ2-5; TRBD2 agrees at 8 bases. Losses at the gene ends were 6 bases for V and 4 bases for J; bases not matched to a gene: 5. CDR3 length: 13 residues. The germline V gene encodes CDR1 SGHRS and CDR2 YFSETQ. CDR3 DNA: TGCGCCAGCACCCCGGGAGGGCTAGAGACCCAGTACTTC. It specifies CASTPGGLETQYF.

Many counts were recorded for this clonotype. The gene calls are TRBV11-2 and TRBJ2-3; TRBD2 aligns across 8 bases. Germline CDR1 reads SGHAT; CDR2 reads FQNNGV. J lost 2 bases, V lost 5 bases, and 9 bases had no gene match. The CDR3 sequence is 16 residues long. The CDR3 loop reads CASSQPGLDFTDTQYF. The DNA for the CDR3 is TGTGCCAGCAGCCAACCGGGACTAGACTTCACAGATACGCAGTATTTT.

This clonotype has a handful of counts. This rearrangement joins TRBV20-1 to TRBJ2-2; 7 bases match TRBD1. The germline gives CDR1 DFQATT, CDR2 SNEGSKA (reference sequence). Germline trimming cut 3 bases from V and 0 bases from J; bases unmatched to any gene: 4. CDR3 length: 15 amino acids. The CDR3 protein is CSASRGGPNTGELFF. The DNA of the CDR3 is TGCAGTGCTAGCCGAGGGGGCCCGAACACCGGGGAGCTGTTTTTT.

The V and J genes are TRBV20-1 and TRBJ2-1; possibly TRBD1 or TRBD2 for D (5 bases each). This CDR3 contains 15 residues. Trimming removed 4 bases from V and 10 bases from J, with 23 bases in between. Germline loops: CDR1 DFQATT, CDR2 SNEGSKA (reference sequence). This CDR3 is CSATKPGRLSEEQFF. The CDR3 nucleotides are TGCAGTGCTACAAAACCGGGACGGCTGTCGGAAGAGCAGTTCTTC.

The V and J genes are TRBV2 and TRBJ1-5; 9 bases align to TRBD1. V lost 6 bases, J lost 6 bases, and 9 bases stayed unmatched. CDR3 length equals 15 residues. Germline CDR1 reads SNHLY; CDR2 reads FYNNEI. CDR3 residues: CASSVGQGSGQPQHF. The CDR3 DNA is TGTGCCAGCAGCGTAGGACAGGGGTCGGGTCAGCCCCAGCATTTT.

This CDR3 is CASSGGTGSKWGELFF. CDR3 sequence (DNA): TGTGCCAGCAGTGGGGGGACAGGCTCAAAGTGGGGGGAGCTGTTTTTT. V usage is TRBV12-3 or TRBV12-4 and J usage is TRBJ2-2; TRBD1 matches at 8 bases. The J segment lost 8 bases and the V segment lost 5 bases, leaving 13 bases of the junction unmatched. The CDR3 contains 16 residues.

In its sample, this clonotype was seen many times. The CDR3 reads CATSISSGLARNEQFF. As DNA, the CDR3 is TGTGCCACCAGTATCTCGTCCGGACTAGCGAGAAATGAGCAGTTCTTC. The rearrangement uses TRBV24-1 and TRBJ2-1, with TRBD2 identical over 9 bases. Germline CDR1 is KGHDR and CDR2 is SFDVKD. V trimming: 6 bases; J trimming: 7 bases; junction bases outside the gene matches: 12. The CDR3 has 16 amino acids.

This clonotype was counted between two and nine times. The chain couples TRBV6-1 to TRBJ2-1, with a weak D call TRBD2 (6 bases). CDR1 is MNHNS, CDR2 SASEGT, per germline. The CDR3 loop spans 14 amino acids. V was pared by 0 bases and J by 8 bases, with 11 bases between. This CDR3 reads CASSEAAGLDEQFF. The CDR3 coding sequence is TGTGCCAGCAGTGAAGCGGCGGGGTTGGATGAGCAGTTCTTC.

V gene TRBV6-1 combines with J gene TRBJ2-2; tentatively, D is TRBD1 (7 bases). The germline V gene has CDR1 MNHNS and CDR2 SASEGT. V was pared by 11 bases and J by 8 bases, with 21 bases between. CDR3 size: 14 residues. CDR3 nucleotides: TGTGCCGGCAAGCAGGGGGGCCTTAATGGGGAGCTGTTTTTT. Protein: CAGKQGGLNGELFF.

This clonotype was seen at least ten times. The chain uses TRBV6-6 and TRBJ2-7; no clear D. Trimming pared 2 bases from V and 2 bases from J, leaving 7 bases between. From germline, CDR1 is MNHNY and CDR2 SVGAGI (reference sequence). This CDR3 is 13 amino acids long. The CDR3 protein is CASSYATTYEQYF. The CDR3 nucleotides read TGTGCCAGCAGTTACGCCACCACCTACGAGCAGTACTTC.

This clonotype was found many times. This chain connects TRBV18 to TRBJ2-1; possible D gene TRBD1, 6 bases. The V and J ends lost 3 bases and 0 bases respectively, with 9 bases between them. This CDR3 is 15 amino acids long. Germline V gene sequence: CDR1 KGHSH, CDR2 LQKENI. CDR3 nucleotide sequence: TGTGCCAGCTCACCCGACAGGCACTCCTACAATGAGCAGTTCTTC. Translating it yields CASSPDRHSYNEQFF. The whole variable domain, remainder taken from reference TRBV18 and TRBJ2-1, is NAGVMQNPRHLVRRRGQEARLRCSPMKGHSHVYWYRQLPEEGLKFMVYLQKENIIDESGMPKERFSAEFPKEGPSILRIQQVVRGDSAAYFCASSPDRHSYNEQFFGPGTRLTVL.

This clonotype came up many times. V gene TRBV20-1 combines with J gene TRBJ1-1, with 9 bases matching TRBD1. The CDR3 has 15 amino acids. J lost 6 bases, V lost 0 bases, and 8 bases had no gene match. Germline CDR1 and CDR2: DFQATT and SNEGSKA (reference sequence). CDR3 sequence reads: CSARDPDRGRSEAFF. CDR3 DNA sequence: TGCAGTGCTAGAGATCCTGACAGGGGGAGGTCTGAAGCTTTCTTT.

This clonotype was seen a few times. The V call is TRBV6-5, the J call TRBJ2-1; D gene unclear. This CDR3 has 13 amino acids. Trimming removed 4 bases at V and 1 base at J, with 5 bases between. Looked up from germline, CDR1 is MNHEY and CDR2 is SVGAGI. CDR3 in DNA: TGTGCCAGCAGTTCTAATTCCTACAATGAGCAGTTCTTC. Translating it yields CASSSNSYNEQFF.

This clonotype showed up many times. The V gene is TRBV7-8, the J gene TRBJ2-1; 9 nucleotides match TRBD1. Germline V gene data show CDR1 as SGHVS and CDR2 as FQNEAQ. This CDR3 contains 13 residues. The V gene end was trimmed by 4 bases and the J gene end by 8 bases; junction bases not matched to a gene: 3. As DNA, the CDR3 is TGTGCCAGCAGCTACACAGGGGGCTATGAGCAGTTCTTC. This encodes CASSYTGGYEQFF.